The present T cell receptor beta chain was sequenced within a study of T-cell reconstitution after alpha-beta-depleted transplantation in children. Overall study findings and caveats: T-cell numbers and diversity one year post-transplant derived largely from freshly generated T cells. Recipient T cells and thymic progenitors that survived were the source of the high TCRbeta diversity seen at day 60 in some patients. Expanded graft clones, several hundred of them, were reportedly the source of alpha-beta T cells about two months after transplant.

In regard to this clonotype: Its antigen is undetermined.

From germline, CDR1 is SGHTA and CDR2 FQGTGA. The CDR3 is made up of 13 amino acids. The J segment lost 7 bases and the V segment lost 4 bases, leaving 4 bases of the junction unmatched. Construction of the TCRbeta library involved unique molecular identifiers. In TCRdb, the PCR reads were re-called with MiXCR into one record per CDR3 protein. The repertoire includes approximately 250,000 distinct CDR3 sequences, more than 20% of them detected once, and about 2.6% sits in the top ten. This chain uses TRBV7-3 with TRBJ2-5, with 9 positions matching TRBD1. This TCR came from a girl aged 2 to 10 with Fanconi anemia, due to receive a stem cell transplant. The specimen was PBMCs, collected before TCRalphabeta/CD19-depleted stem cell transplant. CDR3 in amino acids: CASSSRQGGTQYF. The DNA for the CDR3 is TGTGCCAGCAGCTCCAGACAGGGGGGGACCCAGTACTTC.